The 8 T cell receptor beta chains listed next were all sequenced from one sample in a study of T-cell reconstitution after alpha-beta-depleted transplantation in children. Unique molecular identifiers were used to barcode this TCRbeta library. A single record per CDR3 protein comes from TCRdb applying MiXCR to the PCR reads. The sample records some 16,000 distinct CDR3 sequences, 4.5% to 6% being singletons. The input for sequencing was PBMCs, taken before TCRalphabeta/CD19-depleted stem cell transplant. The receptors were gathered from a boy aged 10-17 years with acute lymphoblastic leukemia, due to receive a stem cell transplant.

This clonotype was picked up many times. The rearrangement links TRBV5-1 to TRBJ2-3; D unresolved. The CDR3 sequence is 14 residues long. The V end was cut by 2 bases, the J end by 3 bases, with 10 bases between. Germline values: CDR1 SGHRS, CDR2 YFSETQ. The CDR3 spells CASSFKGITDTQYF. CDR3 nucleotides: TGCGCCAGCAGCTTCAAAGGCATTACAGATACGCAGTATTTT.

This clonotype was seen ten or more times. This chain connects TRBV4-2 to TRBJ2-7; no definite D call. The ends were cut back, 4 bases at V and 6 bases at J, with 16 bases in the middle. Germline CDR1 LGHNA, CDR2 YNFKEQ. The CDR3 is 14 residues long. The CDR3 nucleotides read TGTGCCAGCAGCCCCCAGTTTGTATTGGTCGAGCAGTACTTC. Translation: CASSPQFVLVEQYF.

In this sample, this clonotype turned up many times. This chain connects TRBV7-9 to TRBJ2-3; D not certain. CDR1 is SEHNR, CDR2 FQNEAQ, per germline (reference sequence). Trimming shortened V by 5 bases and J by 5 bases, and 8 bases separated the two germline ends. The CDR3 length is 12 residues. The chain's CDR3 is CASSTSGDTQYF. CDR3 nucleotides: TGTGCCAGCAGCACCAGTGGAGATACGCAGTATTTT.

This clonotype rates as medium-sized (0.01 to 0.1%). The rearrangement joins TRBV29-1 to TRBJ1-1; 8 bases line up with TRBD1. The CDR3 totals 13 residues. Per the germline V gene, CDR1 is SQVTM and CDR2 is ANQGSEA. The V segment lost 6 bases and the J segment 7 bases; nucleotides outside the gene matches: 10. The CDR3 spells CSVGRQGFGEAFF. Written as DNA, the CDR3 is TGCAGCGTGGGAAGACAGGGGTTCGGTGAAGCTTTCTTT.

Many counts were recorded for this clonotype. The chain recombines TRBV7-2 with TRBJ1-1; a weak D match, TRBD1 (5 bases). Germline-derived CDR1 and CDR2 are SGHTA and FQGNSA. The V gene lost 5 bases and the J gene lost 6 bases, with 16 bases spanning the gap. This CDR3 is built from 14 residues. The CDR3 region is CASSPDGGVSEAFF. CDR3 DNA sequence: TGTGCCAGCAGCCCAGACGGGGGGGTCTCTGAAGCTTTCTTT.

This clonotype occurred many times. This chain connects TRBV3-1 to TRBJ1-2, with 8 bases that match TRBD1. CDR3 length: 16 amino acids. Germline assignment: CDR1 LGHDT and CDR2 YNNKEL (reference sequence). The V segment lost 4 bases and the J segment 4 bases; nucleotides outside the gene matches: 11. The CDR3 protein is CASSRDSTGARYGYTF. In nucleotides, the CDR3 is TGTGCCAGCAGCCGAGACTCGACAGGGGCGCGCTATGGCTACACCTTC.

This clonotype is medium-sized within its sample. This chain uses TRBV6-5 with TRBJ2-3, with 7 bases matching TRBD2. Losses at the gene ends were 6 bases for V and 7 bases for J; bases not matched to a gene: 10. The CDR3 consists of 14 residues. From germline, CDR1 is MNHEY and CDR2 SVGAGI. DNA for the CDR3: TGTGCCAGCAGCCCGGGACTACAGCGTTATACGCAGTATTTT. Its protein is CASSPGLQRYTQYF.

The sample holds many counts of this clonotype. This rearrangement joins TRBV7-2 to TRBJ1-1; D not resolved. Trimming took 1 base from V and 2 from J, leaving 11 bases between them. This CDR3 has 15 amino acids. CDR1 SGHTA and CDR2 FQGNSA come from the germline V gene. The CDR3 sequence: CASSLGAWQNTEAFF. The CDR3 DNA reads as TGTGCCAGCAGCTTAGGGGCTTGGCAAAACACTGAAGCTTTCTTT.